Described below is a single T cell receptor (beta chain) sequence and its context. This sample stems from a study of neoadjuvant anti-PD-1 for oral cavity cancer. Measured with immunoSEQ multiplex PCR; TCRdb has only the in-frame clones, and not every one. The sample lists about 14,000 clones, roughly 73% occurring once. V lost 6 bases and J lost 2, with 9 bases in between. The CDR3 has 13 residues. Germline V gives CDR1 MNHEY, CDR2 SVGAGI. The sample in question was PBMCs, obtained before nivolumab (anti-PD-1) treatment. This rearrangement joins TRBV6-5 to TRBJ2-3; TRBD2 might be the D (6 bases). This TCR derives from a person aged 35-80 years with oral cavity squamous cell carcinoma. The CDR3 region has the DNA TGTGCCAGCAGGCGGGACCTCACAGATACGCAGTATTTT. This codes for CASRRDLTDTQYF.